These 30 T cell receptor beta chains share one sample of origin, sequenced in a study of T cell changes during pregnancy in multiple sclerosis. Method: immunoSEQ multiplex PCR; TCRdb's copy keeps in-frame clones and lacks some. This table holds about 44,000 clones, under 95% found once. The sequencing here drew on CD4+ T cells from peripheral blood mononuclear cells, taken in the third trimester of pregnancy. These receptors came from a female donor with multiple sclerosis, enrolled in a pregnancy study.

The rearrangement links TRBV6-5 to TRBJ1-2, with 10 bases matching TRBD1. This CDR3 comprises 15 residues. Germline V CDR1 and CDR2: MNHEY, SVGAGI. J gave up 2 bases and V 4 bases, and 4 bases lay outside the gene matches. CDR3 in DNA: TGTGCCAGCAGTTCCTGGACAGGGGGGAACTATGGCTACACCTTC. It yields the protein CASSSWTGGNYGYTF.

V usage is TRBV2 and J usage is TRBJ2-6; no clear D gene. Germline values: CDR1 SNHLY, CDR2 FYNNEI. This CDR3 has 11 residues. Trimming left V 6 bases short and J 10 bases short, with 7 bases between. The CDR3 spells CASREENVLTF. CDR3 nucleotides: TGTGCCAGCAGAGAGGAGAACGTCCTGACTTTC.

The chain employs TRBV19 and TRBJ1-2; 10 positions match TRBD1. Germline loops: CDR1 LNHDA, CDR2 SQIVND (reference sequence). V was pared by 3 bases and J by 5 bases, with 6 bases of the junction left unmatched. CDR3 size: 15 residues. CDR3 sequence: CASSMTGQGPYGYTF. The CDR3 DNA reads as TGTGCCAGTAGTATGACGGGACAGGGGCCTTATGGCTACACCTTC.

The chain uses TRBV4-2 and TRBJ2-7, with 14 positions matching TRBD2. V trimming: 0 bases; J trimming: 5 bases; junction bases outside the gene matches: 9. The germline gives CDR1 LGHNA, CDR2 YNFKEQ. This CDR3 spans 18 amino acids. CDR3 residues: CASSQDRSGTSGRDEQYF. For the CDR3, the DNA is TGTGCCAGCAGCCAAGATCGTAGCGGGACTAGCGGGAGAGACGAGCAGTACTTC.

The rearrangement joins TRBV29-1 to TRBJ1-2; D is uncertain. The CDR3 has 12 amino acids. Germline CDR1 reads SQVTM; CDR2 reads ANQGSEA. Between the trimmed V and J ends, which lost 4 bases and 1 base, there was a span of 7 bases. CDR3 amino acids: CSVALFNYGYTF. The CDR3 bases are TGCAGCGTTGCTTTGTTTAACTATGGCTACACCTTC.

V usage is TRBV28 and J usage is TRBJ1-2, with D maybe TRBD1 (5 bases). With 5 bases removed from V and 7 bases from J, the gap between germline ends came to 14 bases. The CDR3 runs to 13 residues. Looked up from germline, CDR1 is MDHEN and CDR2 is SYDVKM. The CDR3 region has the DNA TGTGCCAGCAGTAGGACGGGGGGTAGTGGCTACACCTTC. Translating it yields CASSRTGGSGYTF.

This clone is a singleton in its sample. Here the CDR3 DNA reads TGTGCCAGCAGCCCCTATGGGGGCGGGAGGCTCTACAATGAGCAGTTCTTC. Translation: CASSPYGGGRLYNEQFF. This chain uses TRBV5-6 with TRBJ2-1; TRBD2 agrees at 8 bases. Per germline, CDR1 SGHDT and CDR2 YYEEEE. This CDR3 spans 17 amino acids. J gave up 3 bases and V 4 bases, and 12 bases lay outside the gene matches.

The CDR3 is CAITETGDLLRGQYF. In nucleotides, the CDR3 is TGTGCCATCACCGAAACAGGGGATCTACTACGAGGGCAGTACTTC. The chain links TRBV10-3 to TRBJ2-7; 7 bases are shared with TRBD1. Germline V gene data show CDR1 as ENHRY and CDR2 as SYGVKD. This CDR3 comprises 15 residues. V lost 7 bases to trimming and J lost 9 bases; unmatched junction nucleotides: 18.

The J gene is TRBJ1-5, the V gene TRBV14; 9 positions agree with TRBD1. V was clipped by 0 bases and J by 3 bases; unmatched bases: 9. Germline V gene lookup returns CDR1 SGHDN and CDR2 FVKESK. The CDR3 loop spans 18 amino acids. The CDR3 spells CASSQDGETGGYNQPQHF. The DNA of the CDR3 is TGTGCCAGCAGCCAAGATGGGGAGACAGGGGGTTACAATCAGCCCCAGCATTTT.

V gene TRBV7-2 combines with J gene TRBJ1-1; D gene ambiguous. This CDR3 is built from 15 residues. Germline V gene data show CDR1 as SGHTA and CDR2 as FQGNSA. Trimming removed 5 bases at V and 3 bases at J, with 16 bases between. CDR3 coding DNA: TGTGCCAGCAGCCTTGATCGGAGGGATGACACTGAAGCTTTCTTT. As protein: CASSLDRRDDTEAFF.

The genes are TRBV14 and TRBJ2-1, with TRBD2 matching over 8 bases. Germline assignment: CDR1 SGHDN and CDR2 FVKESK. Losses at the gene ends were 0 bases for V and 9 bases for J; bases not matched to a gene: 7. This CDR3 is 15 amino acids long. CDR3 nucleotides: TGTGCCAGCAGCCAAGATCCAGCGGGAGTGGGTGAGCAGTTCTTC. Translated: CASSQDPAGVGEQFF.

A single count supports this clone. In DNA, the CDR3 is TGCAGCGTTACCCGGAGACTAGCAAGCGATGAGCAGTTCTTC. This codes for CSVTRRLASDEQFF. This sequence joins TRBV29-1 and TRBJ2-1; 7 bases agree with TRBD2. CDR3 size: 14 residues. V was clipped by 5 bases and J by 8 bases; unmatched bases: 12. The germline V gene encodes CDR1 SQVTM and CDR2 ANQGSEA.

The chain couples TRBV7-9 to TRBJ1-2; the match to TRBD1 covers 9 bases. This CDR3 spans 14 amino acids. V trimming: 5 bases; J trimming: 10 bases; junction bases outside the gene matches: 11. The germline gives CDR1 SEHNR, CDR2 FQNEAQ (reference sequence). CDR3 sequence (DNA): TGTGCCAGCAGCCCGGACAGGGGCCAAAGAGTCTACACCTTC. As protein: CASSPDRGQRVYTF.

The chain is built from TRBV2 and TRBJ2-5; TRBD2 matches at 9 bases. The closer fit of TRBJ2-7 to the DNA end suggests the J call may be wrong. The CDR3 contains 14 residues. CDR1 is SNHLY, CDR2 FYNNEI, per germline. In nucleotides, the CDR3 is TGTGCCAGCAGTGAGGGACTAGCAAAGGGCGAGCAGTACTTC. Residues: CASSEGLAKGEQYF.

V usage is TRBV6-1 and J usage is TRBJ2-7; 10 positions agree with TRBD2. The CDR3 runs 15 residues. J lost 1 base, V lost 4 bases, and 4 bases had no gene match. Germline V gives CDR1 MNHNS, CDR2 SASEGT. The CDR3 DNA reads as TGTGCCAGCAGTGGGAGCGGGAGGGGTTCCTACGAGCAGTACTTC. Encoded protein: CASSGSGRGSYEQYF.

The CDR3 spells CASSSPPQGADNQPQHF. CDR3 sequence (DNA): TGTGCCAGCAGTTCCCCTCCCCAGGGGGCGGACAATCAGCCCCAGCATTTT. J is TRBJ1-5 and V is TRBV28, with TRBD1 matching 8 bases. Germline V gene sequence: CDR1 MDHEN, CDR2 SYDVKM. CDR3 length: 17 amino acids. V was clipped by 4 bases and J by 3 bases; unmatched bases: 11.

V gene TRBV28 combines with J gene TRBJ1-2, with D perhaps TRBD1 (6 bases). Germline CDR1 reads MDHEN; CDR2 reads SYDVKM. With 10 bases removed from V and 9 bases from J, the gap between germline ends came to 18 bases. This CDR3 is 12 amino acids long. DNA for the CDR3: TGTGCCACCTCAGCGACAGGCGGGCGCTACACCTTC. Translating it yields CATSATGGRYTF.

The genes are TRBV27 and TRBJ2-1; D is unclear. CDR1 and CDR2 (germline): MNHEY, SMNVEV (reference sequence). The CDR3 extends over 14 amino acids. The V end lost 8 bases, the J end lost 3 bases, and 14 bases lay between the germline ends. The CDR3 DNA reads TGTGCCAGCTCTCAAGGAGCTGGCTACAATGAGCAGTTCTTC. It translates to CASSQGAGYNEQFF.

The chain couples TRBV30 to TRBJ1-2, with a weak D call TRBD1 (5 bases). The germline gives CDR1 GTSNPN, CDR2 SVGIG (reference sequence). The V and J ends lost 3 bases and 8 bases respectively, with 16 bases between them. This CDR3 spans 13 amino acids. CDR3 in DNA: TGTGCCTGGAGCCTGGGACTCGGAGGAGGCTACACCTTC. Amino acids: CAWSLGLGGGYTF.

The chain carries TRBV5-1 and TRBJ1-3, with 7 bases lining up with TRBD1. The CDR3 covers 17 residues. Per germline, CDR1 SGHRS and CDR2 YFSETQ. Losses at the gene ends were 0 bases for V and 1 base for J; bases not matched to a gene: 7. CDR3 residues: CASSLGGTAQSGNTIYF. In DNA form, the CDR3 reads TGCGCCAGCAGCTTGGGGGGGACAGCTCAATCTGGAAACACCATATATTTT.

This sequence joins TRBV28 and TRBJ2-7; 14 bases are shared with TRBD2. Germline lookup yields CDR1 MDHEN and CDR2 SYDVKM. The CDR3 is 18 residues long. The junction had 17 bases not matched to a gene; V was cut back by 7 bases and J by 6 bases. Written as DNA, the CDR3 is TGTGCCAGCACATCTCACCCGGGGGGACTAGCGGGAGCTCCCGAGCAGTACTTC. Protein product: CASTSHPGGLAGAPEQYF. Full variable domain (missing parts from reference TRBV28 and TRBJ2-7): DVKVTQSSRYLVKRTGEKVFLECVQDMDHENMFWYRQDPGLGLRLIYFSYDVKMKEKGDIPEGYSVSREKKERFSLILESASTNQTSMYLCASTSHPGGLAGAPEQYFGPGTRLTVT.

The chain employs TRBV10-3 and TRBJ1-1, with D tentatively TRBD1 (6 bases). Trimming took 6 bases from V and 5 from J, leaving 19 bases between them. The CDR3 length is 15 residues. In germline, CDR1 is ENHRY, CDR2 SYGVKD. CDR3 residues: CAIRGEGGRGTEAFF. CDR3 nucleotide sequence: TGTGCCATCAGGGGGGAGGGGGGCAGGGGTACTGAAGCTTTCTTT.

This chain links TRBV2 with TRBJ1-2; 9 positions match TRBD1. The CDR3 sequence is 16 residues long. J lost 0 bases, V lost 5 bases, and 7 bases had no gene match. Germline V gene data show CDR1 as SNHLY and CDR2 as FYNNEI. In DNA, the CDR3 is TGTGCCAGCAGTCTTCGGACAGGGGCAGCTAACTATGGCTACACCTTC. Protein product: CASSLRTGAANYGYTF.

The V gene is TRBV19, the J gene TRBJ1-1; 9 nucleotides align to TRBD1. The germline V gene has CDR1 LNHDA and CDR2 SQIVND (reference sequence). CDR3 length equals 14 residues. Trimming at V came to 5 bases and at J to 2 bases, leaving 3 bases not matched to a gene. CDR3 DNA: TGTGCCAGTAGTCGGGACAGGGCAAACACTGAAGCTTTCTTT. Amino acid sequence: CASSRDRANTEAFF.

V usage is TRBV9 and J usage is TRBJ1-4; 7 nucleotides match TRBD1. The germline V gene has CDR1 SGDLS and CDR2 YYNGEE. After removal of 1 base from V and 1 base from J, the junction contained 1 base not matched to a gene. This CDR3 region has 15 residues. The CDR3 bases are TGTGCCAGCAGCGTAAGGGACAGAACTAATGAAAAACTGTTTTTT. As protein: CASSVRDRTNEKLFF.

The chain employs TRBV2 and TRBJ2-5; the match to TRBD2 covers 14 bases. Per the germline V gene, CDR1 is SNHLY and CDR2 is FYNNEI. Germline trimming cut 6 bases from V and 5 bases from J; bases unmatched to any gene: 5. The length of the CDR3 is 15 residues. The CDR3 loop is CASRETSGRVETQYF. DNA for the CDR3: TGTGCCAGCAGGGAGACTAGCGGGAGGGTGGAGACCCAGTACTTC.

Remarks on this clone: A read error may account for a junction end that differs from germline. Different DNA sequences within this sample yield the same CDR3. V gene TRBV5-6 combines with J gene TRBJ1-2; perhaps TRBD1 as D (6 bases). This CDR3 spans 15 amino acids. The germline CDR1 and CDR2 sequences are SGHDT and YYEEEE. CDR3 coding DNA: TGTGCTAGCAGCTCACTTCGACAGGCCGTCTATGGCTACACCTTC. This gives the protein CASSSLRQAVYGYTF. Together with reference TRBV5-6 and TRBJ1-2, the CDR3 gives the full variable domain: DAGVTQSPTHLIKTRGQQVTLRCSPKSGHDTVSWYQQALGQGPQFIFQYYEEEERQRGNFPDRFSGHQFPNYSSELNVNALLLGDSALYLCASSSLRQAVYGYTFGSGTRLTVV.

This sequence joins TRBV19 and TRBJ1-3, with D uncertain. Per germline, CDR1 LNHDA and CDR2 SQIVND (reference sequence). Between the trimmed V and J ends, which lost 5 bases and 3 bases, there was a span of 8 bases. This CDR3 contains 13 residues. The CDR3 coding sequence is TGTGCCAGTAGTCAGGTTCTTGGAAACACCATATATTTT. It specifies CASSQVLGNTIYF.

The chain joins TRBV11-2 to TRBJ2-1; TRBD2 matches at 7 bases. The length of the CDR3 is 13 residues. After removal of 5 bases from V and 7 bases from J, the junction contained 5 bases not matched to a gene. Germline V gene lookup returns CDR1 SGHAT and CDR2 FQNNGV. The CDR3 region is CASSGRAKNEQFF. CDR3 sequence (DNA): TGTGCCAGCAGCGGGAGGGCCAAGAATGAGCAGTTCTTC.

The chain employs TRBV10-2 and TRBJ2-3; no firm D call. The length of the CDR3 is 13 residues. Trimming took off 7 bases at V and 3 bases at J, with 11 bases between the two ends. Germline lookup yields CDR1 WSHSY and CDR2 SAAADI. The CDR3 loop is CASNVEITDTQYF. DNA of the CDR3: TGCGCCAGCAATGTGGAGATAACAGATACGCAGTATTTT.